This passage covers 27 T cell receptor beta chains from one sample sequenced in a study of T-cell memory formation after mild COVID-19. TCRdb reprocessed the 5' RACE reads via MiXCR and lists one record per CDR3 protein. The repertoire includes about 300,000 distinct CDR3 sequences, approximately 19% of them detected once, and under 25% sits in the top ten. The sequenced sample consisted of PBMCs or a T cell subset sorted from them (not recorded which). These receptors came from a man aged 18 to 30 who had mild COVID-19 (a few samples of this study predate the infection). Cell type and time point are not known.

This CDR3 reads CASSLQGRDEKLFF. The CDR3 nucleotides read TGTGCCAGCAGCTTACAGGGGAGGGATGAAAAACTGTTTTTT. This sequence joins TRBV11-2 and TRBJ1-4; a possible D gene is TRBD1 (6 bases). V was shortened by 2 bases and J by 6 bases, with 10 bases between the two germline ends. CDR3 size: 14 residues. Germline-derived CDR1 and CDR2 are SGHAT and FQNNGV.

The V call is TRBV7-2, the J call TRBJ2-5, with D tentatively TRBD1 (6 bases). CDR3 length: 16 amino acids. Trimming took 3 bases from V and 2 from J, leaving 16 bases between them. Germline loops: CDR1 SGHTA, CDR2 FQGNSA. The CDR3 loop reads CASSFQMGQLQETQYF. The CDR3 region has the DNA TGTGCCAGCAGCTTCCAAATGGGACAACTTCAAGAGACCCAGTACTTC.

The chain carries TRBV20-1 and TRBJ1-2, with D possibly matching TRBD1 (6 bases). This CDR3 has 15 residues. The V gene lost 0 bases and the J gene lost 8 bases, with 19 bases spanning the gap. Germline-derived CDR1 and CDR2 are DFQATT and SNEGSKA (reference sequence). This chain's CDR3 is CSARDRETGLGGYTF. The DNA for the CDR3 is TGCAGTGCTAGAGATCGAGAAACAGGGCTAGGCGGCTACACCTTC.

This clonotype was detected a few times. The CDR3 loop is CASSEGRPMAQYF. Written as DNA, the CDR3 is TGCGCCAGCAGCGAGGGACGGCCCATGGCCCAGTACTTC. The rearrangement links TRBV5-1 to TRBJ2-5; D could derive from TRBD1 or TRBD2 (5 bases each). CDR1 and CDR2 (germline): SGHRS, YFSETQ. The V and J ends lost 4 bases and 9 bases respectively, with 16 bases between them. This CDR3 has 13 residues.

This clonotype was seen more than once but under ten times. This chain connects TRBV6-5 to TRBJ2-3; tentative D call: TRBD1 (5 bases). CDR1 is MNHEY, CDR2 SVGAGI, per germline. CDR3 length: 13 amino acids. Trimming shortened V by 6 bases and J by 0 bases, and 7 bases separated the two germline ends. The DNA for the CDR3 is TGTGCCAGCAGGCCAGGGAGCACAGATACGCAGTATTTT. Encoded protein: CASRPGSTDTQYF.

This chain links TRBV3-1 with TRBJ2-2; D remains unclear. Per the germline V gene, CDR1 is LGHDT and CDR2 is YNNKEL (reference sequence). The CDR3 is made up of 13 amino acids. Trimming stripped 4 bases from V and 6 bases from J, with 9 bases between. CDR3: CASSRVLSGELFF. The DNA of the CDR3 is TGTGCCAGCAGCCGGGTCCTTTCCGGGGAGCTGTTTTTT.

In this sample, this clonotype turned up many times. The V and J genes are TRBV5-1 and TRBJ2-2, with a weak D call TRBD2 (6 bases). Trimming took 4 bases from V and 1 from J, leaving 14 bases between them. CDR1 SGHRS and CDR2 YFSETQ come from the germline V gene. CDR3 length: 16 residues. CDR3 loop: CASSPRGSGNTGELFF. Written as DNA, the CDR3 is TGCGCCAGCAGCCCTCGGGGTAGCGGGAACACCGGGGAGCTGTTTTTT.

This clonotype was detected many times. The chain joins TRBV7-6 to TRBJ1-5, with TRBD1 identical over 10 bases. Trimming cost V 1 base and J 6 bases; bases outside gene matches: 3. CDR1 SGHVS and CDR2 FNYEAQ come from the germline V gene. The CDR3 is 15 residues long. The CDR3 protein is CASSLGQGAGQPQHF. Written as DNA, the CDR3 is TGTGCCAGCAGCTTAGGACAGGGGGCAGGTCAGCCCCAGCATTTT.

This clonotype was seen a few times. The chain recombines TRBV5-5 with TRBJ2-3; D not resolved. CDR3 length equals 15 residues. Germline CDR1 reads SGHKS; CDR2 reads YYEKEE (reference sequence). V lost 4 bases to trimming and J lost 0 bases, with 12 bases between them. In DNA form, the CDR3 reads TGTGCCAGCAGCGGCTCCATCAGAAGCACAGATACGCAGTATTTT. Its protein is CASSGSIRSTDTQYF.

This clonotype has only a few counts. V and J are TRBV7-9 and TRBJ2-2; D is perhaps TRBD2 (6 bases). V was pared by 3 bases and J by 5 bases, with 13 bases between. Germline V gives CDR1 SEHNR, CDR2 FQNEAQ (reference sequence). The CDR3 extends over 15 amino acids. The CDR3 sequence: CASSLIAAGTGELFF. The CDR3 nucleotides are TGTGCCAGCAGCTTGATCGCTGCGGGGACCGGGGAGCTGTTTTTT.

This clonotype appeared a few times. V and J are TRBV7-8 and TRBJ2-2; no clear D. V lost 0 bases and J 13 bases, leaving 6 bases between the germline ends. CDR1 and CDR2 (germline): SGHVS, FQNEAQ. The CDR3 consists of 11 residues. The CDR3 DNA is TGTGCCAGCAGCTTAGCTCCTGGGCTGTTTTTT. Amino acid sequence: CASSLAPGLFF.

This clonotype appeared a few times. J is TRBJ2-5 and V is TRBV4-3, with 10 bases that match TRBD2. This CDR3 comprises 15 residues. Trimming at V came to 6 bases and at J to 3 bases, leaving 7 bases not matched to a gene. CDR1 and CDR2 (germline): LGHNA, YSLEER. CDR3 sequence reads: CASRQRGGEEETQYF. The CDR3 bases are TGCGCCAGCAGGCAGCGGGGGGGGGAAGAAGAGACCCAGTACTTC.

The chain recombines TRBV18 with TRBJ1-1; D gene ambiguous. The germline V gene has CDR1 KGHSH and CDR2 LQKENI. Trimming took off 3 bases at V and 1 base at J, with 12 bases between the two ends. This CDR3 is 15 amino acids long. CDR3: CASSPSRRQNTEAFF. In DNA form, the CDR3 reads TGTGCCAGCTCACCGTCACGGAGGCAGAACACTGAAGCTTTCTTT.

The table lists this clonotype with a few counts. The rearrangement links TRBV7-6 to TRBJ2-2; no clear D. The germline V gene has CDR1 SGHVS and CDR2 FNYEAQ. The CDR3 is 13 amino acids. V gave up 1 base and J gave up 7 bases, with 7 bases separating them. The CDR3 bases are TGTGCCAGCAGCTTAGTCCCTAACGGGGAGCTGTTTTTT. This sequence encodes CASSLVPNGELFF.

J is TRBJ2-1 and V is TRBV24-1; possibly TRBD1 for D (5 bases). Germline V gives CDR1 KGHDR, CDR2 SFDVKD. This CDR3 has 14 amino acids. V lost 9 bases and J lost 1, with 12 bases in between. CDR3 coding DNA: TGTGCCACCTCCGGTAAGGGGTCCTACAATGAGCAGTTCTTC. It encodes CATSGKGSYNEQFF.

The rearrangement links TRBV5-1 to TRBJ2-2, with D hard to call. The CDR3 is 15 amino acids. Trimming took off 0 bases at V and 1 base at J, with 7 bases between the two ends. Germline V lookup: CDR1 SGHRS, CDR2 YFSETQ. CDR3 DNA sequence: TGCGCCAGCAGCTTGGGCAGCAGGAACACCGGGGAGCTGTTTTTT. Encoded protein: CASSLGSRNTGELFF.

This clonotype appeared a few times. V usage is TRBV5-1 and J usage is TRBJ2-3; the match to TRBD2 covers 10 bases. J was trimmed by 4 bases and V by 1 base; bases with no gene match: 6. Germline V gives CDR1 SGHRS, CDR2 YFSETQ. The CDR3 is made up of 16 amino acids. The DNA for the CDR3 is TGCGCCAGCAGCTTGTCACTAGCGGGGCAACCAGATACGCAGTATTTT. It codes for CASSLSLAGQPDTQYF.

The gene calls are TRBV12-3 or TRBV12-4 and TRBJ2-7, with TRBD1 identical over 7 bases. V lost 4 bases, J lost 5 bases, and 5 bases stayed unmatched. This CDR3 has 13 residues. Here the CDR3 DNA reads TGTGCCAGCAGTTCTCGACAGGGCCACGAGCAGTACTTC. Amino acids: CASSSRQGHEQYF.

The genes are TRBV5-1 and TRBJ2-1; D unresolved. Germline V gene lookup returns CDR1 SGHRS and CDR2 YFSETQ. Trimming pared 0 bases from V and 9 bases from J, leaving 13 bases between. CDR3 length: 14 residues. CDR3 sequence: CASSLVALKSEQFF. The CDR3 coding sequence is TGCGCCAGCAGCTTGGTGGCCTTGAAGAGTGAGCAGTTCTTC.

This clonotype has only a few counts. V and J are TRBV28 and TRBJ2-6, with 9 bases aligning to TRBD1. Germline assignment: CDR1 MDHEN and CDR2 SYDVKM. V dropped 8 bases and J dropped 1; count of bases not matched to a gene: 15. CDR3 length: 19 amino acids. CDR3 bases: TGTGCCAGCGGCTCCGGGACAGGGATAGTGAAATCTGGGGCCAACGTCCTGACTTTC. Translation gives CASGSGTGIVKSGANVLTF.

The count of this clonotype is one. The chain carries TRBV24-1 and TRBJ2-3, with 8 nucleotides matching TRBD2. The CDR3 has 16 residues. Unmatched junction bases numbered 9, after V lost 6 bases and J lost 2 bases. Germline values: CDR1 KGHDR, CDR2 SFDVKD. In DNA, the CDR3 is TGTGCCACCAGTCCCACCCCTAGCGGGCACACAGATACGCAGTATTTT. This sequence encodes CATSPTPSGHTDTQYF.

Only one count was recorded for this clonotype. The CDR3 region has the DNA TGTGCCACCATGACGACCTCAAGCGATGAGCAGTTCTTC. Translation gives CATMTTSSDEQFF. The chain employs TRBV24-1 and TRBJ2-1, with D unclear. Trimming stripped 8 bases from V and 8 bases from J, with 15 bases between. This CDR3 region has 13 residues. Looked up from germline, CDR1 is KGHDR and CDR2 is SFDVKD.

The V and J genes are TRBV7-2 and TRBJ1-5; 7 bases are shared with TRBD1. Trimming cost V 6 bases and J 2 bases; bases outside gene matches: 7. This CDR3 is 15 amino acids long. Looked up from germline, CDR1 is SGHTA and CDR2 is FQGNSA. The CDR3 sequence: CASSFTGVGNQPQHF. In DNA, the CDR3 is TGTGCCAGCAGTTTTACAGGGGTTGGCAATCAGCCCCAGCATTTT. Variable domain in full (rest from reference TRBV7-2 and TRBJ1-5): GAGVSQSPSNKVTEKGKDVELRCDPISGHTALYWYRQSLGQGLEFLIYFQGNSAPDKSGLPSDRFSAERTGGSVSTLTIQRTQQEDSAVYLCASSFTGVGNQPQHFGDGTRLSIL.

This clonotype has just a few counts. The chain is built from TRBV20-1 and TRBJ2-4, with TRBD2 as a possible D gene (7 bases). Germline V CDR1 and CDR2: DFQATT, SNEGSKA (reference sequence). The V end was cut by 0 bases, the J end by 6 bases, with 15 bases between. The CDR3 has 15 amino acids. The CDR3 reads CSARDRRGGINIQYF. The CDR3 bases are TGCAGTGCTAGAGATCGGAGGGGGGGCATAAACATTCAGTACTTC.

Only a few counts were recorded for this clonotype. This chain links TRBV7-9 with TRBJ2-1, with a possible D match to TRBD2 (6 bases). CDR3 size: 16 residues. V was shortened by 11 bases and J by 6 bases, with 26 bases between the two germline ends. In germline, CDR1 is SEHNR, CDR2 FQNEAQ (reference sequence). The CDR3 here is CAASGGAGLMGNEQFF. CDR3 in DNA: TGTGCCGCCAGTGGAGGGGCAGGGTTGATGGGCAATGAGCAGTTCTTC.

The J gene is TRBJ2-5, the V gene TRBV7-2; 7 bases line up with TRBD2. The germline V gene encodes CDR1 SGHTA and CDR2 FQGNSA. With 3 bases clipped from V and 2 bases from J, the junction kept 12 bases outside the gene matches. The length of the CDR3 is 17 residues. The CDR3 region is CASSFNQGGTWQETQYF. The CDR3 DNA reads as TGTGCCAGCAGCTTTAATCAGGGAGGGACCTGGCAAGAGACCCAGTACTTC.

This chain's CDR3 is CAIPVGNEQFF. CDR3 bases: TGTGCCATCCCAGTCGGCAATGAGCAGTTCTTC. This rearrangement joins TRBV2 to TRBJ2-1, with no clear D. Per the germline V gene, CDR1 is SNHLY and CDR2 is FYNNEI. The germline V and J ends were trimmed by 10 bases and 6 bases, with 10 bases remaining between them. CDR3 length equals 11 residues.